Listed below are T cell receptor beta chains from one sample, sequenced in a study of OX40 agonist ivuxolimab in advanced cancers. Libraries were prepared by immunoSEQ multiplex PCR; TCRdb keeps only in-frame clonotypes and omits some of them. This sample yields about 100,000 clones, of which 90% are seen a single time; under 0.4% belongs to the top ten. The material sequenced was CD4+ or CD8+ T cells sorted from blood, taken in a trial of the OX40 agonist ivuxolimab. The receptor source for this set is an adult with an advanced solid tumor such as melanoma, head and neck, liver or kidney cancer. CDR3s include the opening cysteine and the closing phenylalanine or tryptophan. D genes are given only for firm matches.

d_gene,len,j_gene,v_gene,CDR3aa,CDR3nt
.,14,TRBJ1-5,TRBV19,CASSIEVSNQPQHF,TGTGCCAGTAGTATAGAGGTTAGCAATCAGCCCCAGCATTTT
.,12,TRBJ2-3,TRBV19,CASSLQADTQYF,TGTGCCAGTAGTCTCCAGGCTGATACGCAGTATTTT
TRBD2,16,TRBJ2-7,TRBV5-4,CASSTRLAGDNYEQYF,TGTGCCAGCAGCACCAGACTAGCGGGAGATAACTACGAGCAGTACTTC
.,12,TRBJ1-4,TRBV27,CASSNRDSKLFF,TGTGCCAGCAGTAACCGGGACTCTAAACTGTTTTTT
.,11,TRBJ2-7,TRBV18,CASSPNYEQYF,TGTGCCAGCTCACCTAACTACGAGCAGTACTTC
TRBD2,16,TRBJ2-2,TRBV7-2,CASSSRLAGGTGELFF,TGTGCCAGCAGCTCTAGACTAGCGGGAGGTACCGGGGAGCTGTTTTTT
.,17,TRBJ2-1,TRBV5-4,CASSLGGGAHYYNEQFF,TGTGCCAGCAGCTTGGGGGGCGGGGCACACTACTACAATGAGCAGTTCTTC
.,13,TRBJ1-2,TRBV5-4,CASSLWGAVGYTF,TGTGCCAGCAGCTTATGGGGGGCGGTGGGCTACACCTTC
.,16,TRBJ1-4,TRBV19,CASSMPRRGAKEKLFF,TGTGCCAGTAGTATGCCAAGGCGGGGGGCGAAAGAAAAACTGTTTTTT
.,14,TRBJ1-4,TRBV5-1,CASSPDPGGEKLFF,TGCGCCAGCAGCCCTGACCCCGGCGGTGAAAAACTGTTTTTT
.,13,TRBJ2-2,TRBV11-2,CASSPPNTGELFF,TGTGCCAGCAGCCCCCCAAACACCGGGGAGCTGTTTTTT
TRBD1,15,TRBJ1-5,TRBV7-2,CASSLVGQGGQPQHF,TGTGCCAGCAGCTTAGTTGGACAGGGGGGGCAGCCCCAGCATTTT
TRBD2,15,TRBJ2-5,TRBV11-1,CASSWGLAGVETQYF,TGTGCCAGCAGCTGGGGCCTAGCGGGAGTAGAGACCCAGTACTTC
.,11,TRBJ2-3,TRBV7-2,CASSSEYTQYF,TGTGCCAGCAGCTCCGAATATACGCAGTATTTT
TRBD2,16,TRBJ2-1,TRBV13,CASSFLTSGSSDEQFF,TGTGCCAGCAGCTTCCTGACTAGCGGGAGTTCGGATGAGCAGTTCTTC
TRBD1,14,TRBJ1-2,TRBV29-1,CSVPGQGVTYGYTF,TGCAGCGTTCCGGGACAGGGTGTTACCTATGGCTACACCTTC
TRBD2,16,TRBJ2-5,TRBV14,CASSARGGWYQETQYF,TGTGCCAGCAGCGCAAGGGGAGGGTGGTACCAAGAGACCCAGTACTTC
.,15,TRBJ1-1,TRBV5-1,CASSLAEGRGTEAFF,TGCGCCAGCAGCTTGGCCGAGGGGCGGGGCACTGAAGCTTTCTTT